This TCR beta chain was profiled in a study of cytomegalovirus exposure and HLA in healthy donors. Amplification used 60 Vbeta primers and 13 Jbeta primers. The repertoire was sequenced with immunoSEQ multiplex PCR; TCRdb's copy has only in-frame clones and lacks some. Here the sample spans under 250,000 clones, 82% being singletons. This clone has a handful of counts. The CDR3 totals 13 residues. Looked up from germline, CDR1 is SNHLY and CDR2 is FYNNEI. After removal of 8 bases from V and 6 bases from J, the junction contained 8 bases not matched to a gene. The receptor's source is a man aged 35 to 55 in good health and CMV-seropositive. Material for sequencing was PBMCs. The rearrangement joins TRBV2 to TRBJ1-1; TRBD1 matches at 8 bases. In DNA, the CDR3 is TGTGCCAGCGGTAGCAGGGGGCTCGCTGAAGCTTTCTTT. Amino acid sequence: CASGSRGLAEAFF.